There are a few counts of the clone carrying this TCR beta chain. The antigen remains unidentified. The CDR3 contains 11 residues. With 7 bases removed from V and 6 bases from J, the gap between germline ends came to 11 bases. Per germline, CDR1 SQVTM and CDR2 ANQGSEA. The data belong to a study of response to subunit inactivated influenza vaccine. Study-wide findings and caveats: Authors proposed each seasonal influenza vaccination draws in few new T cells.

In TCRdb, the RT-PCR reads were re-called with MiXCR into one record per CDR3 protein. The sample lists approximately 700,000 distinct CDR3 sequences; around a sixth were seen once. This sequence was found in a man aged 50 to 59 who received an inactivated influenza vaccine. The material sequenced was PBMCs from blood, taken less than 13 days after vaccination. The chain recombines TRBV29-1 with TRBJ2-3; D is possibly TRBD2 (6 bases). The CDR3 here is CSGGGLDTQYF. The CDR3 nucleotides read TGCAGCGGGGGAGGTCTGGATACGCAGTATTTT.